The clone carrying this TCR beta chain appeared once. This record comes from a study of blood T cell repertoires in COVID-19. Measured with immunoSEQ multiplex PCR; TCRdb has only the in-frame clones, and not every one. The sample has about 48,000 clones, over 70% seen once. Per the germline V gene, CDR1 is SGHRS and CDR2 is YFSETQ. This CDR3 spans 11 amino acids. Trimming took off 3 bases at V and 6 bases at J, with 3 bases between the two ends. This clonotype originated in a human donor in a cohort sampled during active COVID-19. The rearrangement joins TRBV5-1 to TRBJ2-2; D gene uncertain. The sequencing sample was made of peripheral blood. The CDR3 DNA reads TGCGCCAGCAGCTCTCCCGGGGAGCTGTTTTTT. It yields the protein CASSSPGELFF.